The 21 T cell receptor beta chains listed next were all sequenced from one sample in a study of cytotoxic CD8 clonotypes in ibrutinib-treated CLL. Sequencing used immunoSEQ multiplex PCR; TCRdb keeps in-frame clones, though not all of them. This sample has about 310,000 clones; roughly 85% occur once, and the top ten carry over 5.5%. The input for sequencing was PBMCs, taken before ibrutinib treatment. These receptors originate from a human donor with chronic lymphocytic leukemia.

CDR3 sequence reads: CATGQGAGETQYF. The CDR3 coding sequence is TGTGCCACGGGACAGGGGGCGGGAGAGACCCAGTACTTC. V gene TRBV5-4 combines with J gene TRBJ2-5, with 12 bases that match TRBD1. This CDR3 has 13 amino acids. Trimming took 9 bases from V and 4 from J; bases not matched to a gene: 4. Germline loops: CDR1 SGHNT, CDR2 YYREEE (reference sequence).

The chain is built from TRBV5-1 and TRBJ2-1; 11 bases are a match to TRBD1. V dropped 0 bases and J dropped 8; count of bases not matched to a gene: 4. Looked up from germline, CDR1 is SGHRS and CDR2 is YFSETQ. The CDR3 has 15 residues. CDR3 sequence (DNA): TGCGCCAGCAGCTTGGTCTGGACAGGGGGCGATGAGCAGTTCTTC. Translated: CASSLVWTGGDEQFF.

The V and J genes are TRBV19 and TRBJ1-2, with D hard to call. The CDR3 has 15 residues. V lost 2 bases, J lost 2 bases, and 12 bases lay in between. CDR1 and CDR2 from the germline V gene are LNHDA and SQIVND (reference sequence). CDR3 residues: CASSINLRQNYGYTF. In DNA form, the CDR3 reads TGTGCCAGTAGTATAAATCTCCGTCAGAACTATGGCTACACCTTC. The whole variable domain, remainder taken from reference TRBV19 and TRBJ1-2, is DGGITQSPKYLFRKEGQNVTLSCEQNLNHDAMYWYRQDPGQGLRLIYYSQIVNDFQKGDIAEGYSVSREKKESFPLTVTSAQKNPTAFYLCASSINLRQNYGYTFGSGTRLTVV.

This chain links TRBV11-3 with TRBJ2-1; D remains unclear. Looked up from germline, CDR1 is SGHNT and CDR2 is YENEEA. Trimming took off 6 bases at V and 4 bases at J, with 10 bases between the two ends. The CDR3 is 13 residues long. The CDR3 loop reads CASSSSSYNEQFF. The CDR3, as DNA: TGTGCCAGCAGTTCATCATCGTACAATGAGCAGTTCTTC. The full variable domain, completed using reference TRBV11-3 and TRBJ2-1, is EAGVVQSPRYKIIEKKQPVAFWCNPISGHNTLYWYLQNLGQGPELLIRYENEEAVDDSQLPKDRFSAERLKGVDSTLKIQPAELGDSAVYLCASSSSSYNEQFFGPGTRLTVL.

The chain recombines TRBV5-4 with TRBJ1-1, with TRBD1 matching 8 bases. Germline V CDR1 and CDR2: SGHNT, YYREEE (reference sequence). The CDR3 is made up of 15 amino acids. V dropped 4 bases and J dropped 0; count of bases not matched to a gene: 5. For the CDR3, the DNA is TGTGCCAGCAGCGAAGACAGGGGACTGAACACTGAAGCTTTCTTT. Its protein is CASSEDRGLNTEAFF.

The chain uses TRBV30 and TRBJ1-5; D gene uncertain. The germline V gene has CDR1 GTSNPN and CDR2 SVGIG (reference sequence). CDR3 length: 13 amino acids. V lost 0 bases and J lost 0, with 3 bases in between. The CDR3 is CAWSVASNQPQHF. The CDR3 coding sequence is TGTGCCTGGAGTGTAGCTAGCAATCAGCCCCAGCATTTT.

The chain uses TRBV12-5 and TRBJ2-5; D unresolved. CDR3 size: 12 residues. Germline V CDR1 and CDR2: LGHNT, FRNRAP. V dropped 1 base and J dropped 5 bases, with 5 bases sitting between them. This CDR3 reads CASGLGLETQYF. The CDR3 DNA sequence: TGTGCTAGTGGTTTGGGTTTGGAGACCCAGTACTTC.

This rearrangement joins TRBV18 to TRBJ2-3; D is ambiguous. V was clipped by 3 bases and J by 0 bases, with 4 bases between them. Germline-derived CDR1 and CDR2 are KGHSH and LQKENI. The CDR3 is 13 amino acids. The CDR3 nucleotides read TGTGCCAGCTCACCGGCCAGCACAGATACGCAGTATTTT. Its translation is CASSPASTDTQYF.

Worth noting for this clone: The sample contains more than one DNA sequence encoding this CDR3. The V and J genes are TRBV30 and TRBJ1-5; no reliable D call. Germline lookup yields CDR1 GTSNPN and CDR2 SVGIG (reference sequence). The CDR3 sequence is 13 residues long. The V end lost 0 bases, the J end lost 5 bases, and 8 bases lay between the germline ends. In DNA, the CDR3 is TGTGCCTGGAGTGTACGGGGAGATCAGCCCCAGCATTTT. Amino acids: CAWSVRGDQPQHF.

CDR3: CASSPRDRGYYEQYF. The CDR3, as DNA: TGTGCCAGCAGTCCCCGGGACAGGGGATACTACGAGCAGTACTTC. V and J are TRBV27 and TRBJ2-7; 10 bases agree with TRBD1. There are 15 residues in the CDR3. Trimming took 5 bases from V and 3 from J; bases not matched to a gene: 7. The germline V gene encodes CDR1 MNHEY and CDR2 SMNVEV (reference sequence).

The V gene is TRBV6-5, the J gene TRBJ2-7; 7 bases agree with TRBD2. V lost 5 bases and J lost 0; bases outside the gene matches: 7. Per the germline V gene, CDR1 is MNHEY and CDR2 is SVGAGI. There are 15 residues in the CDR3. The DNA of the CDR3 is TGTGCCAGCAGTCTAAGCGGGGCCAGCTCCTACGAGCAGTACTTC. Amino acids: CASSLSGASSYEQYF.

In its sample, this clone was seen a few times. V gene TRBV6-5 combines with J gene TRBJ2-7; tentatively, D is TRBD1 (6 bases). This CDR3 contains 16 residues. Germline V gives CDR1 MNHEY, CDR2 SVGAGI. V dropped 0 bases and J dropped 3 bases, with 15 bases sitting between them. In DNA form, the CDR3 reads TGTGCCAGCAGTTACTCGGTTAGGGGGATTTACTACGAGCAGTACTTC. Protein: CASSYSVRGIYYEQYF.

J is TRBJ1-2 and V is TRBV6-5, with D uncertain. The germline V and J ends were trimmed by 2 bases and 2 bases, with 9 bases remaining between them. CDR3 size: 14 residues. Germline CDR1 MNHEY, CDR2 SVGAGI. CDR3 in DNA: TGTGCCAGCAGTTACGGTCAGCTCAACTATGGCTACACCTTC. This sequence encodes CASSYGQLNYGYTF.

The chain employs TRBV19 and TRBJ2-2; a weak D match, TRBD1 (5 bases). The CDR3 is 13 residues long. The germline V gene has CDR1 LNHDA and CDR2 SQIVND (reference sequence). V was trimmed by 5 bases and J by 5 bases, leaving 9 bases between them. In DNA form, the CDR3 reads TGTGCCAGTAGTGCCAGGGTAACCGGGGAGCTGTTTTTT. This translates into CASSARVTGELFF.

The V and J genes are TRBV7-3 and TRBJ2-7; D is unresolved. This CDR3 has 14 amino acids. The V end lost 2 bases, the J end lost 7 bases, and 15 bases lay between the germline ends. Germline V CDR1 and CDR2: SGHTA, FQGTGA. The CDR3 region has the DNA TGTGCCAGCAGCTTACGGCAGGATTACGGAGAGCAGTACTTC. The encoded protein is CASSLRQDYGEQYF.

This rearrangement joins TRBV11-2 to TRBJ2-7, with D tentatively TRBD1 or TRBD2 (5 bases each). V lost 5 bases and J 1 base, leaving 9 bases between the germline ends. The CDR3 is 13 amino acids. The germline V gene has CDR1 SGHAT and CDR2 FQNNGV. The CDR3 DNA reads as TGTGCCAGCAGCCTAGGGGAGTCCTACGAGCAGTACTTC. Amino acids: CASSLGESYEQYF.

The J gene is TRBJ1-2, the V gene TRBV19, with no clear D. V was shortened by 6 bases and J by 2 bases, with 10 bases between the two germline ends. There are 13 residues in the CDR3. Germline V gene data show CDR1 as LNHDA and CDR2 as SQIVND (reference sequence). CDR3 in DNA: TGTGCCAGTAGCCCCGGACGGAACTATGGCTACACCTTC. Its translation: CASSPGRNYGYTF.

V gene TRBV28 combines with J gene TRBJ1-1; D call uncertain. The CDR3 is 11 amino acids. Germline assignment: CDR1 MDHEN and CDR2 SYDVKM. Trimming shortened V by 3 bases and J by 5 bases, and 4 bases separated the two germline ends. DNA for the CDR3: TGTGCCAGCAGTTTTTCGACTGAAGCTTTCTTT. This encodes CASSFSTEAFF.

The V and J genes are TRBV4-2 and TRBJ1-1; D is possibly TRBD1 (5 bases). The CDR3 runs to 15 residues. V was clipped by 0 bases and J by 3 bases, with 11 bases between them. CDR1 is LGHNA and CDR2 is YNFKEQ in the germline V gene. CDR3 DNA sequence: TGTGCCAGCAGCCAAGATTTTGGGGGACACACTGAAGCTTTCTTT. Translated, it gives CASSQDFGGHTEAFF.

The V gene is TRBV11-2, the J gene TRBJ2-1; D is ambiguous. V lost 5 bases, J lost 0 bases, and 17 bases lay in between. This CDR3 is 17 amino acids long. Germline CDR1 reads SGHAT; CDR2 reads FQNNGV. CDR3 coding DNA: TGTGCCAGCAGCATGCCCCCCGGGTACAGCTCCTACAATGAGCAGTTCTTC. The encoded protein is CASSMPPGYSSYNEQFF. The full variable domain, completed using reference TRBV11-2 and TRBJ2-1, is EAGVAQSPRYKIIEKRQSVAFWCNPISGHATLYWYQQILGQGPKLLIQFQNNGVVDDSQLPKDRFSAERLKGVDSTLKIQPAKLEDSAVYLCASSMPPGYSSYNEQFFGPGTRLTVL.

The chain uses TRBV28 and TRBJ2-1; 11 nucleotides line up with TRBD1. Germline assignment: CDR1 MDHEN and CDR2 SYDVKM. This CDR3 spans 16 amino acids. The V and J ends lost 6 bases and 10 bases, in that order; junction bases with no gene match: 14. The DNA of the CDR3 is TGTGCCAGCAGACCAGCTCACAGGGACAGGGGGGACGAGCAGTTCTTC. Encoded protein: CASRPAHRDRGDEQFF.